Described below is a single TCR beta chain sequence and its context. Its antigen remains unknown. As for treatment: oral pan-JAK inhibitor, 5-10 mg twice daily. These data are taken from a study of CD8+ T cells in alopecia areata. Study details: Those patients who were treated received oral tofacitinib, which was given at 5 to 10 mg twice daily for moderate-to-severe alopecia areata.

General study findings and limits: Because one nonresponder was included, the link of baseline CD8+ expansion to response is considered uncertain. Clonality in lesional scalp, especially alopecia totalis/universalis, exceeded that of normal scalp. Alphabeta T cells residing in normal skin are also sequenced in scalp samples.

Sequencing templates came from extracted RNA that was reverse transcribed into cDNA. Method: immunoSEQ multiplex PCR; TCRdb's copy keeps in-frame clones and lacks some. The sample carries about 110,000 clones, about four fifths recorded once. V lost 2 bases, J lost 0 bases, and 14 bases lay in between. The CDR3 covers 18 residues. Germline-derived CDR1 and CDR2 are SEHNR and FQNEAQ (reference sequence). The TCR comes from a human donor with alopecia areata. This specimen was CD8+ T cells sorted from blood, taken at week 24, from a patient treated with tofacitinib. The V call is TRBV7-9, the J call TRBJ2-6, with D tentatively TRBD1 (6 bases). CDR3 amino acids: CASSLPPGHNSGANVLTF. DNA of the CDR3: TGTGCCAGCAGCTTACCCCCGGGACACAACTCTGGGGCCAACGTCCTGACTTTC.